This is a list of T cell receptor beta chains from one sample in a study of OX40 agonist ivuxolimab in advanced cancers. Profiled with immunoSEQ multiplex PCR; TCRdb holds only in-frame clones, not every one. The data contain about 26,000 clones, 88% of them seen just once; the ten biggest clones take up 22%. This sample comprised CD4+ or CD8+ T cells sorted from blood, obtained in a trial of the OX40 agonist ivuxolimab. The source of these receptors is an adult with an advanced solid tumor such as melanoma, head and neck, liver or kidney cancer. Each CDR3 is given with its conserved first and last residue. The order of the fields is J gene, D gene, V gene, CDR3 length, clone size, CDR3 protein, CDR3 DNA. The D gene is left open where the match is weak. The size entry is marked missing in some rows and otherwise reads once, few, many or a size class.

TRBJ2-7 TRBD2 TRBV19 14 - CASSPTSSSYEQYF TGTGCCAGTAGTCCGACTAGCAGCTCCTACGAGCAGTACTTC
TRBJ2-1 TRBD2 TRBV27 15 - CASRIVAGGYNEQFF TGTGCCAGCAGGATTGTAGCGGGAGGTTACAATGAGCAGTTCTTC
TRBJ2-1 TRBD2 TRBV19 17 few CASSLTLGDYINNEQFF TGTGCCAGTAGTCTTACCCTTGGGGACTACATTAACAATGAGCAGTTCTTC
TRBJ2-7 - TRBV27 13 - CASSLSGPYEQYF TGTGCCAGCAGTTTATCCGGACCCTACGAGCAGTACTTC
TRBJ2-5 TRBD2 TRBV11-3 14 - CASSSTSAQETQYF TGTGCCAGCAGCTCGACTAGCGCCCAAGAGACCCAGTACTTC
TRBJ1-3 - TRBV7-7 14 few CASSLDLAGNTIYF TGTGCTAGCAGCTTAGACCTGGCCGGAAACACCATATATTTT
TRBJ2-3 TRBD1 TRBV18 16 few CASSPATGKVTDTQYF TGTGCCAGCTCACCAGCGACAGGGAAAGTCACAGATACGCAGTATTTT
TRBJ2-7 TRBD2 TRBV5-3 12 medium-sized CAYRRREDEQYF TGTGCCTACAGGAGGCGGGAGGACGAGCAGTACTTC
TRBJ1-5 - TRBV9 14 - CASSVDGRVQPQHF TGTGCCAGCAGCGTAGATGGCAGGGTTCAGCCCCAGCATTTT
TRBJ2-2 - TRBV5-3 16 - CARSSTGRVFAGELFF TGTGCCAGAAGCTCGACAGGGAGGGTTTTTGCCGGGGAGCTGTTTTTT
TRBJ2-7 TRBD2 TRBV5-8 14 - CASSLRGGYYEQYF TGTGCCAGCAGCTTGCGGGGGGGCTATTACGAGCAGTACTTC
TRBJ2-1 - TRBV9 17 few CASSSPGGDRPLHEQFF TGTGCCAGCAGCTCCCCTGGGGGGGACAGGCCCTTGCATGAGCAGTTCTTC
TRBJ2-7 - TRBV7-9 15 - CASSDGGQPVYEQYF TGTGCCAGCAGCGATGGAGGCCAGCCGGTGTACGAGCAGTACTTC
TRBJ1-5 - TRBV27 15 - CASSFQGLLSQPQHF TGTGCCAGCAGTTTCCAGGGGTTACTAAGTCAGCCCCAGCATTTT
TRBJ2-7 TRBD1 TRBV7-9 14 - CASSFRDRVYEQYF TGTGCCAGCAGCTTTCGGGACAGGGTATACGAGCAGTACTTC
TRBJ2-7 - TRBV4-2 12 - CASTGDAYEQYF TGTGCCAGCACTGGGGACGCGTACGAGCAGTACTTC
TRBJ1-1 - TRBV19 13 - CASSIASDTEAFF TGTGCCAGTAGTATAGCATCCGACACTGAAGCTTTCTTT
TRBJ1-5 - TRBV30 12 once CAWSVSGQPQHF TGTGCCTGGAGTGTATCAGGTCAGCCCCAGCATTTT
TRBJ2-1 TRBD2 TRBV6-1 15 few CASSEEAGGGSEQFF TGTGCCAGCAGTGAAGAAGCGGGAGGGGGGAGTGAGCAGTTCTTC
TRBJ1-2 TRBD1 TRBV29-1 16 - CSVDRDREGVNYGYTF TGCAGCGTTGACCGGGACAGGGAGGGCGTCAACTATGGCTACACCTTC
TRBJ2-1 - TRBV7-9 17 - CASSPAHRRGAYNEQFF TGTGCCAGCAGCCCCGCCCACCGAAGGGGGGCCTACAATGAGCAGTTCTTC
TRBJ2-7 TRBD2 TRBV9 14 - CASSGGGSDYEQYF TGTGCCAGCAGCGGCGGGGGGTCCGACTACGAGCAGTACTTC
TRBJ2-7 TRBD1 TRBV9 14 - CASSPWDSPYEQYF TGTGCCAGCAGCCCGTGGGACAGTCCCTACGAGCAGTACTTC
TRBJ2-7 - TRBV19 15 - CASSIGRGPADEQYF TGTGCCAGTAGTATAGGGAGGGGCCCCGCCGACGAGCAGTACTTC
TRBJ2-7 TRBD1 TRBV5-1 14 - CASSPGTGLYEQYF TGCGCCAGCAGCCCCGGGACAGGGTTGTACGAGCAGTACTTC
TRBJ2-5 - TRBV27 11 - CASSALGAVYF TGTGCCAGCAGTGCCCTTGGAGCAGTGTACTTC
TRBJ2-7 - TRBV27 13 - CASSLDTSYEQYF TGTGCCAGCAGTTTAGACACCTCCTACGAGCAGTACTTC
TRBJ1-4 TRBD1 TRBV11-2 16 - CASSLGGQGWEEKLFF TGTGCCAGCAGCTTGGGGGGACAGGGTTGGGAGGAAAAACTGTTTTTT
TRBJ2-7 - TRBV28 15 few CASRILAGTTYEQYF TGTGCCAGCAGGATATTGGCGGGAACAACCTACGAGCAGTACTTC
TRBJ1-1 - TRBV10-1 16 few CASSTPELIMNTEAFF TGCGCCAGCAGTACGCCAGAGCTTATTATGAACACTGAAGCTTTCTTT
TRBJ1-5 TRBD1 TRBV7-2 14 - CASSGTASNQPQHF TGTGCCAGCTCGGGGACAGCCAGCAATCAGCCCCAGCATTTT
TRBJ1-3 - TRBV5-4 16 - CASSQVDADSGNTIYF TGTGCCAGCAGCCAAGTGGACGCAGACTCTGGAAACACCATATATTTT
TRBJ2-3 TRBD2 TRBV27 18 - CASSLKRRGLAATDTQYF TGTGCCAGCAGTTTAAAGCGCCGGGGACTAGCGGCCACAGATACGCAGTATTTT
TRBJ1-5 - TRBV5-6 12 - CASSSGGQPQHF TGTGCCAGCAGCTCAGGAGGTCAGCCCCAGCATTTT
TRBJ2-7 - TRBV11-1 14 - CASSLRRPSYEQYF TGTGCCAGCAGCTTACGACGGCCATCCTACGAGCAGTACTTC
TRBJ2-7 - TRBV5-5 12 - CASSDILYEQYF TGTGCCAGCAGCGACATATTGTACGAGCAGTACTTC
TRBJ2-5 TRBD2 TRBV7-9 17 - CASSLRGSGGPQETQYF TGTGCCAGCAGCTTACGGGGTAGCGGGGGTCCGCAAGAGACCCAGTACTTC
TRBJ2-3 TRBD1 TRBV4-1 16 - CASSQAPGQITDTQYF TGCGCCAGCAGCCAAGCCCCGGGACAGATCACAGATACGCAGTATTTT
TRBJ1-1 - TRBV21-1 16 - CASSKAPGQATFGAFF TGTGCCAGCAGCAAAGCCCCCGGGCAGGCCACCTTCGGGGCTTTCTTT
TRBJ2-2 - TRBV2 13 - CASRDTSPGELFF TGTGCCAGCCGAGATACTTCACCTGGGGAGCTGTTTTTT
TRBJ2-1 - TRBV30 13 - CAWSGVAGTGEFF TGTGCCTGGAGTGGGGTAGCGGGAACAGGGGAGTTCTTC
TRBJ1-1 - TRBV13 13 - CASSIAMNTEAFF TGTGCCAGCAGTATCGCAATGAACACTGAAGCTTTCTTT
TRBJ2-3 TRBD2 TRBV19 16 - CASSLTSGSNSDTQYF TGTGCCAGTAGTCTAACTAGCGGGAGTAACTCAGATACGCAGTATTTT
TRBJ2-7 TRBD2 TRBV27 17 - CASTQGLAGPFSYEQYF TGTGCCAGCACCCAAGGACTAGCGGGCCCCTTCTCCTACGAGCAGTACTTC
TRBJ2-2 - TRBV29-1 13 - CSVLGGNTGELFF TGCAGCGTCCTCGGGGGAAACACCGGGGAGCTGTTTTTT